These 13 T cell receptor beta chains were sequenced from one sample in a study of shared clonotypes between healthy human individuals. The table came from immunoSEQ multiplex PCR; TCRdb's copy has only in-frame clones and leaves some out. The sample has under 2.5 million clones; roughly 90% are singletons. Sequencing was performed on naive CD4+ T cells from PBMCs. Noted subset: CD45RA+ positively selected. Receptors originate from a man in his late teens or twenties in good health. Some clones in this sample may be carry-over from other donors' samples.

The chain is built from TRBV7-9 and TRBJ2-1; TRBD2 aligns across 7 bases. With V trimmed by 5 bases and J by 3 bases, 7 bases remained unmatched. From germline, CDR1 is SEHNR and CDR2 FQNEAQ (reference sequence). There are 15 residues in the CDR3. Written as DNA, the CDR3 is TGTGCCAGCAGCCCCCCTCGCGGGAGCTACAATGAGCAGTTCTTC. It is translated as CASSPPRGSYNEQFF.

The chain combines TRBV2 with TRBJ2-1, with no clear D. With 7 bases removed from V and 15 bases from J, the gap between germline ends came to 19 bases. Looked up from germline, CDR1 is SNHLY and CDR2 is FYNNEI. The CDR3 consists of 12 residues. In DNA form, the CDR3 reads TGTGCCAGCATGGCACAGACCGCATCTCTGTTCTTC. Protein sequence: CASMAQTASLFF.

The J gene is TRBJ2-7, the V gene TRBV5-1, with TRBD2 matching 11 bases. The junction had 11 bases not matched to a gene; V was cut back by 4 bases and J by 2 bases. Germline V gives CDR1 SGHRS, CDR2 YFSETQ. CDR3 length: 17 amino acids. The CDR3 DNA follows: TGCGCCAGCAGCCCCGGACTAGCGGGCATGAAACCCTACGAGCAGTACTTC. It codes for CASSPGLAGMKPYEQYF.

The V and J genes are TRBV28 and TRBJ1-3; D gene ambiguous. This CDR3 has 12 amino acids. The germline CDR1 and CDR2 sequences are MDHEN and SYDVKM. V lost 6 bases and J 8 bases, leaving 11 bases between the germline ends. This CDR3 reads CASRAPWDTIYF. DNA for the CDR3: TGTGCCAGCAGGGCACCGTGGGACACCATATATTTT.

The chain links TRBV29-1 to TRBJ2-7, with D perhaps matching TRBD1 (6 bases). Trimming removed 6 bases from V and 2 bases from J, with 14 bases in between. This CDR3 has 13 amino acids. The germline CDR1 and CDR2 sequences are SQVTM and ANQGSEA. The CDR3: CSVQQGPPYEQYF. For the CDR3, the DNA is TGCAGCGTCCAACAGGGTCCCCCCTACGAGCAGTACTTC.

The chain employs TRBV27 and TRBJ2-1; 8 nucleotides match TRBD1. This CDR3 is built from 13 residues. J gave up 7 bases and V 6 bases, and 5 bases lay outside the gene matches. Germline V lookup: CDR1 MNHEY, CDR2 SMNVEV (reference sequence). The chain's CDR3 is CASSLQGGNEQFF. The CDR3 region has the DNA TGTGCCAGCAGCTTACAGGGGGGAAATGAGCAGTTCTTC.

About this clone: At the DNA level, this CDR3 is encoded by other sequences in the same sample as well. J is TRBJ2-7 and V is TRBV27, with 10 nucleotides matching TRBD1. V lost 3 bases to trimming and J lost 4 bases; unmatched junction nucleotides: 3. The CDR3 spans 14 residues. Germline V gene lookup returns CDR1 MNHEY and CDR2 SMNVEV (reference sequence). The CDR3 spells CASSFRDRGYEQYF. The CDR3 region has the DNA TGTGCCAGCAGTTTCCGGGACAGGGGTTACGAGCAGTACTTC.

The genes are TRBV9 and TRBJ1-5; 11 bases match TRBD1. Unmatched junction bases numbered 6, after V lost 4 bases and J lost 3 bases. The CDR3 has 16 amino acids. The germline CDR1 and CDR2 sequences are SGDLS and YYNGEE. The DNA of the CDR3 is TGTGCCAGCAGCCCGGGACAGGGGGTGAACAATCAGCCCCAGCATTTT. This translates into CASSPGQGVNNQPQHF.

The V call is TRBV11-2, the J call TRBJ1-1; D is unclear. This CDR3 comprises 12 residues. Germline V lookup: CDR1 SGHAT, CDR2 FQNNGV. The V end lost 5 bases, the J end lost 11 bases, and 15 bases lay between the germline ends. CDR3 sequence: CASSKEDGFAFF. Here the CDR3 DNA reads TGTGCCAGCAGCAAGGAGGACGGCTTCGCTTTCTTT.

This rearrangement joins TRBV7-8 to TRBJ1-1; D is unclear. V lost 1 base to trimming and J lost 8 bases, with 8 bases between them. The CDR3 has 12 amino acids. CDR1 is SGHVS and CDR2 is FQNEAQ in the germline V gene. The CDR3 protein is CASSLEDGEAFF. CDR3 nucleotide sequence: TGTGCCAGCAGCTTAGAGGACGGAGAAGCTTTCTTT. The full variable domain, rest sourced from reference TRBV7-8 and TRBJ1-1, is GAGVSQSPRYKVAKRGQDVALRCDPISGHVSLFWYQQALGQGPEFLTYFQNEAQLDKSGLPSDRFFAERPEGSVSTLKIQRTQQEDSAVYLCASSLEDGEAFFGQGTRLTVV.

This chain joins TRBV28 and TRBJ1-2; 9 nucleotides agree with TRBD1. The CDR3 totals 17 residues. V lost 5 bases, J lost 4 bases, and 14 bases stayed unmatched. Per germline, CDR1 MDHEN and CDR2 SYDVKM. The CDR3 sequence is CASSTPGQGVWGYGYTF. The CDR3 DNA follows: TGTGCCAGCAGTACTCCGGGACAGGGCGTATGGGGCTATGGCTACACCTTC.

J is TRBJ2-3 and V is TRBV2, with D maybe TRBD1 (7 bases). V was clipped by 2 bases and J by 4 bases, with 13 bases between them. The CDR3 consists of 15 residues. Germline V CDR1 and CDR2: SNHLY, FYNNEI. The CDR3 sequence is CASSEQQGEADTQYF. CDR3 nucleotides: TGTGCCAGCAGTGAACAGCAGGGGGAGGCAGATACGCAGTATTTT.

The CDR3 DNA follows: TGTGCCAGTAGCCGGGAGTTCACTGAAGCTTTCTTT. Translated, it gives CASSREFTEAFF. The chain carries TRBV19 and TRBJ1-1; D gene uncertain. The V gene lost 6 bases and the J gene lost 4 bases, with 9 bases spanning the gap. The CDR3 totals 12 residues. CDR1 is LNHDA, CDR2 SQIVND, per germline (reference sequence).